Sequencing of this T cell receptor (beta chain) was carried out in a study of post-analysis software for immune sequencing data. Turning to the study itself: Both relapsing-remitting and secondary progressive multiple sclerosis featured among the disease courses, as did progressive-relapsing multiple sclerosis. Study-level results: Roughly 5 TRBV segments occurring more often in patients than controls included TRBV5-6, TRBV5-1 and TRBV20-1.

As to this clonotype: The antigen is undetermined. A clone one base away is much larger, so this may be a read error.

Each TCR beta cDNA library carried unique molecular identifiers. TCRdb ran MiXCR on the PCR reads and lists one entry per CDR3 protein. The table shows approximately 730,000 distinct CDR3 sequences, with roughly 27% occurring only once. The CDR3 runs 15 residues. The germline V gene has CDR1 DFQATT and CDR2 SNEGSKA (reference sequence). The V and J ends lost 8 bases and 2 bases, in that order; junction bases with no gene match: 5. The sequencing sample was made of blood. The clonotype originates from a girl between 5 and 17 years old with multiple sclerosis. This chain connects TRBV20-1 to TRBJ2-3; 15 nucleotides align to TRBD2. For the CDR3, the DNA is TGCAGTACGGGGACTAGCGGGGGGTCCACAGATACGCAGTATTTT. Translating it yields CSTGTSGGSTDTQYF.